This T cell receptor (beta chain) was captured by sequencing in a study of blood T cell repertoires in COVID-19. At the level of the study: The United States, Italy and Spain were the sources of the acute and convalescent COVID-19 samples. Nucleic acid was either cDNA or gDNA, and it came from T cells, B-cell-depleted T cells, or PBMCs.

Germline CDR1 and CDR2: MDHEN and SYDVKM. The CDR3 is 18 amino acids. V lost 4 bases, J lost 2 bases, and 11 bases stayed unmatched. In the original analysis: Amplification of reference gene primers provided the estimated nucleated cell counts. Method: immunoSEQ multiplex PCR; TCRdb's copy keeps in-frame clones and lacks some. The V and J calls and clone size were taken over from that table, and D and trimming were inferred from the DNA. Found here are about 230,000 clones, roughly 83% of them singletons; the top ten hold around 2.6%. The sequence was collected from a woman aged 70-85 years with active or convalescent COVID-19. Sequencing was done on a sample of peripheral blood. The chain links TRBV28 to TRBJ1-6, with 7 bases lining up with TRBD1. DNA for the CDR3: TGTGCCAGCAGTTCCCTGTGGAAAGGGGGCGCCTATAATTCACCCCTCCACTTT. This encodes CASSSLWKGGAYNSPLHF.